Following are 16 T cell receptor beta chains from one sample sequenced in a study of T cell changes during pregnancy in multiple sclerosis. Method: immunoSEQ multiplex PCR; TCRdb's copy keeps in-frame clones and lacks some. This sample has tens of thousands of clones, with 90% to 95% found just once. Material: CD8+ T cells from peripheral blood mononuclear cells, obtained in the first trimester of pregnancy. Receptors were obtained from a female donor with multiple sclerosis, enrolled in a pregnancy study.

CDR3 nucleotides: TGCAGCGTTGGGCAGGGCGGTGAAAAACTGTTTTTT. It translates to CSVGQGGEKLFF. The rearrangement joins TRBV29-1 to TRBJ1-4, with TRBD1 as a possible D gene (5 bases). V was shortened by 4 bases and J by 7 bases, with 10 bases between the two germline ends. The CDR3 contains 12 residues. The germline V gene has CDR1 SQVTM and CDR2 ANQGSEA. The whole variable domain, filled in from reference TRBV29-1 and TRBJ1-4, reads SAVISQKPSRDICQRGTSLTIQCQVDSQVTMMFWYRQQPGQSLTLIATANQGSEATYESGFVIDKFPISRPNLTFSTLTVSNMSPEDSSIYLCSVGQGGEKLFFGSGTQLSVL.

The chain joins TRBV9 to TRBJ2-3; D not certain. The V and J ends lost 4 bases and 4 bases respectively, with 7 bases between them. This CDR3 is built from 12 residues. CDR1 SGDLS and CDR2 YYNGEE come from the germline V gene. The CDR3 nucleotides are TGTGCCAGCAGCCCCAACTCAGATACGCAGTATTTT. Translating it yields CASSPNSDTQYF.

The CDR3 here is CASSPRDEQYF. The DNA for the CDR3 is TGTGCCAGCAGCCCCCGCGACGAGCAGTACTTC. The rearrangement uses TRBV7-9 and TRBJ2-7; no clear D gene. CDR3 length: 11 amino acids. Trimming removed 5 bases from V and 5 bases from J, with 7 bases in between. Germline-derived CDR1 and CDR2 are SEHNR and FQNEAQ (reference sequence).

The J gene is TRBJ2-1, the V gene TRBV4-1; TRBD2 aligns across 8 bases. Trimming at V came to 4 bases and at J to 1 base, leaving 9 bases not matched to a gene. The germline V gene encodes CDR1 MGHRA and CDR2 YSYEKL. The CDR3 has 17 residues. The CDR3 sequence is CASSLSGTGRSYNEQFF. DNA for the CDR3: TGCGCCAGCAGCCTTAGCGGGACTGGGCGATCCTACAATGAGCAGTTCTTC.

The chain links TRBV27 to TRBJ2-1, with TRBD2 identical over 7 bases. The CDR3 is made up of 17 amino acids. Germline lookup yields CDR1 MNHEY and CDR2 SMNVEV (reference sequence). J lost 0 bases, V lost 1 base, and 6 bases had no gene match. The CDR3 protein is CASSLFSGLSSYNEQFF. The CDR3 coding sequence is TGTGCCAGCAGTTTATTTAGCGGGCTGAGCTCCTACAATGAGCAGTTCTTC.

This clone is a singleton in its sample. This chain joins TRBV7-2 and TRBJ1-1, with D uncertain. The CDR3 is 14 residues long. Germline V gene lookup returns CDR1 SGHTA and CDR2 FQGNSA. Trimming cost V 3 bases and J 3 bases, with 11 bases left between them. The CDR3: CASSLRLLDTEAFF. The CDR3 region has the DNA TGTGCCAGCAGCTTGAGGCTATTGGACACTGAAGCTTTCTTT.

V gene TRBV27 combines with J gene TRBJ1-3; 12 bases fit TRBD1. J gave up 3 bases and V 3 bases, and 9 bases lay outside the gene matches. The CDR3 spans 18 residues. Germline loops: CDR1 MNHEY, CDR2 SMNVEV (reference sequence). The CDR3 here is CASSFFRDRGPGGNTIYF. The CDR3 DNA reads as TGTGCCAGCAGTTTCTTCCGGGACAGGGGGCCAGGTGGAAACACCATATATTTT.

DNA for the CDR3: TGTGCCAGCAGCTTGGACAGGGGGCCCAACGAGCAGTACTTC. As protein: CASSLDRGPNEQYF. The chain has TRBV14 and TRBJ2-7, with 11 bases lining up with TRBD1. Trimming cost V 5 bases and J 5 bases; bases outside gene matches: 5. The germline gives CDR1 SGHDN, CDR2 FVKESK. The CDR3 spans 14 residues.

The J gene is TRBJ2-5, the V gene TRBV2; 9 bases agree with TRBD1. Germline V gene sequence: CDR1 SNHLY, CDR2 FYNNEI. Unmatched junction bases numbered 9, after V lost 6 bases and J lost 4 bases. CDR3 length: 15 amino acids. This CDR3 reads CASRHRTGEGETQYF. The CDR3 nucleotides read TGTGCCAGCAGACACAGGACAGGGGAAGGAGAGACCCAGTACTTC.

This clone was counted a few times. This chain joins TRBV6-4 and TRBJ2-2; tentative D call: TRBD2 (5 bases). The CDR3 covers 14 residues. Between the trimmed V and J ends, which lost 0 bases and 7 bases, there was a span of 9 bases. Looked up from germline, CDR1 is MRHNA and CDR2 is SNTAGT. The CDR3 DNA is TGTGCCAGCAGTGACTCCCCACTAGGCGGGGAGCTGTTTTTT. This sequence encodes CASSDSPLGGELFF.

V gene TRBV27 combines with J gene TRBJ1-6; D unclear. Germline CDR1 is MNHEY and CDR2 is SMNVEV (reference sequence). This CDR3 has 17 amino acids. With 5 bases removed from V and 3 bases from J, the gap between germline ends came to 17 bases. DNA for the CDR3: TGTGCCAGCAGTCCACTCGGCGGGGTCGTCTATAATTCACCCCTCCACTTT. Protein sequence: CASSPLGGVVYNSPLHF.

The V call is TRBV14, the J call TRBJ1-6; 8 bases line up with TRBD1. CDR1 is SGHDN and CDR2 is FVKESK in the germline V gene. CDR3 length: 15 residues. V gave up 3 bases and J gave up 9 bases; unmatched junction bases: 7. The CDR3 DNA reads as TGTGCCAGCAGCCAGACCCAGGGGGCAGGTTCACCCCTCCACTTT. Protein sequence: CASSQTQGAGSPLHF.

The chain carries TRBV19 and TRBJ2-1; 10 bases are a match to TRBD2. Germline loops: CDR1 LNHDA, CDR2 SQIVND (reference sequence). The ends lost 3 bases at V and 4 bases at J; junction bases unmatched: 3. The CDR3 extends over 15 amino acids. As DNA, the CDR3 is TGTGCCAGTAGTATGTCAGCGGGAGGGTACAATGAGCAGTTCTTC. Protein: CASSMSAGGYNEQFF.

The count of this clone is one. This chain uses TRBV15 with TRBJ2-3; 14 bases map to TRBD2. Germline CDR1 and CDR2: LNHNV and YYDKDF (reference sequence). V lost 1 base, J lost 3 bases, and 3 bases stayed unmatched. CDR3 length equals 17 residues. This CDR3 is CATSRGLAGGHTDTQYF. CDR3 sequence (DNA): TGTGCCACCAGCAGAGGACTAGCGGGAGGGCATACAGATACGCAGTATTTT.

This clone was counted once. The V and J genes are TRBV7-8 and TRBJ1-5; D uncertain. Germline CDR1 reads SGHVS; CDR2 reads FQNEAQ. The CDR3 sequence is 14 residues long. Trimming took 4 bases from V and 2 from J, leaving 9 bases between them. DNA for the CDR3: TGTGCCAGCAGCTCGGAGGCTGGCAATCAGCCCCAGCATTTT. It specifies CASSSEAGNQPQHF.

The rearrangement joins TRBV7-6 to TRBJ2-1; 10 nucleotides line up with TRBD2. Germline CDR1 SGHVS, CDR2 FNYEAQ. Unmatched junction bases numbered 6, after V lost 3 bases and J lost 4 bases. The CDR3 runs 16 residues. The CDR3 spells CASSLGTSGIYNEQFF. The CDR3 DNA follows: TGTGCCAGCAGCTTGGGAACTAGCGGGATTTACAATGAGCAGTTCTTC.